This T cell receptor beta chain was observed in a study of T cells in Graves' hyperthyroidism and ophthalmopathy. Germline V lookup: CDR1 SGHTA, CDR2 FQGTGA. The CDR3 totals 13 residues. Trimming cost V 2 bases and J 5 bases, with 9 bases left between them. These patients, aged 18 to 65, had recently diagnosed hyperthyroidism lasting under 2 months. This clonotype was recorded many times. Amplification of TCR beta CDR3 regions used RNA as the template. The study used the HTBI primer set for a first-round RT-PCR of the TCR CDR3. TCRdb itself ran the multiplex PCR reads through MiXCR, one entry per CDR3 protein. Here the sample spans fewer than 350,000 distinct CDR3 sequences, around a fifth being singletons.

The receptor's source is a woman in her forties or fifties with Graves' hyperthyroidism. The sample taken for sequencing was blood. V gene TRBV7-3 combines with J gene TRBJ1-1; D unresolved. The CDR3 DNA is TGTGCCAGCAGCTTAGCCGCGGGAACTGAAGCTTTCTTT. Translated: CASSLAAGTEAFF.